The source of this T cell receptor (beta chain) is a study of T cell repertoires in cytomegalovirus infection. Overall study context: Signatures in public TCR beta sequences pointed to both CMV infection and matching HLA type.

MiXCR was run by TCRdb on the reads, yielding one entry per CDR3 protein. The sample consists of hundreds of thousands of distinct CDR3 sequences, approximately 29% of them appearing once. This clonotype was recorded only once. Its antigen remains unidentified. This receptor was obtained from a human donor in good health (CMV status not recorded). Some clones in this sample may be carry-over from other donors' samples. The source material was cultured CD8+ T cells from PBMCs, sampled from culture after CMV antigen stimulation.

CDR3 residues: CASSLGPGGFSGANVLTF. CDR3 nucleotide sequence: TGTGCCAGCAGCTTGGGGCCAGGAGGATTCTCTGGGGCCAACGTCCTGACTTTC. The rearrangement links TRBV5-5 to TRBJ2-6; TRBD2 might be the D (5 bases). Germline CDR1 SGHKS, CDR2 YYEKEE (reference sequence). The CDR3 has 18 amino acids. The ends were cut back, 0 bases at V and 0 bases at J, with 13 bases in the middle. Full variable domain (missing parts from reference TRBV5-5 and TRBJ2-6): DAGVTQSPTHLIKTRGQQVTLRCSPISGHKSVSWYQQVLGQGPQFIFQYYEKEERGRGNFPDRFSARQFPNYSSELNVNALLLGDSALYLCASSLGPGGFSGANVLTFGAGSRLTVL.